Below are 32 T cell receptor beta chains sequenced from a single sample in a study of shared clonotypes between healthy human individuals. Data came from immunoSEQ multiplex PCR; TCRdb stores just in-frame clones and leaves some out. The table shows 2 million to 2.5 million clones, with around 95% occurring only once. Material: naive CD4+ T cells sorted from blood. Subset given: CD45RA+ positively selected. These receptors were taken from a man aged 18-30 years in good health.

The chain carries TRBV5-6 and TRBJ2-7; TRBD1 matches at 11 bases. This CDR3 has 15 amino acids. Per the germline V gene, CDR1 is SGHDT and CDR2 is YYEEEE. The V segment lost 4 bases and the J segment 1 base; nucleotides outside the gene matches: 4. This CDR3 reads CASSVGTGGSYEQYF. The CDR3 bases are TGTGCCAGCAGCGTTGGGACAGGGGGTTCCTACGAGCAGTACTTC.

The chain joins TRBV25-1 to TRBJ2-1, with a possible D match to TRBD2 (6 bases). V lost 5 bases to trimming and J lost 8 bases, with 16 bases between them. From germline, CDR1 is MGHDK and CDR2 SYGVNS. This CDR3 region has 14 residues. The CDR3: CASSPIGGIYEQFF. CDR3 sequence (DNA): TGTGCCAGCAGTCCCATCGGGGGAATATATGAGCAGTTCTTC.

Here the CDR3 DNA reads TGCGCCAGCAGCTTGGACCAGCGGGGGGGCTACGAGCAGTACTTC. Translation gives CASSLDQRGGYEQYF. The chain joins TRBV5-1 to TRBJ2-7; TRBD2 aligns across 10 bases. This CDR3 is built from 15 residues. Germline-derived CDR1 and CDR2 are SGHRS and YFSETQ. The V and J ends lost 0 bases and 3 bases, in that order; junction bases with no gene match: 3.

This chain connects TRBV7-2 to TRBJ2-2, with D uncertain. CDR1 is SGHTA and CDR2 is FQGNSA in the germline V gene. V was cut by 5 bases and J by 4 bases, with 11 bases left in between. This CDR3 region has 14 residues. This CDR3 reads CASSPTSATGELFF. CDR3 nucleotide sequence: TGTGCCAGCAGCCCGACATCAGCCACCGGGGAGCTGTTTTTT.

This clone occurred once. The chain combines TRBV5-4 with TRBJ1-5; no clear D gene. Trimming left V 0 bases short and J 1 base short, with 11 bases between. This CDR3 region has 16 residues. Germline V gene lookup returns CDR1 SGHNT and CDR2 YYREEE (reference sequence). CDR3 loop: CASSLGGAGSNQPQHF. DNA of the CDR3: TGTGCCAGCAGCTTGGGGGGAGCGGGAAGCAATCAGCCCCAGCATTTT.

The rearrangement joins TRBV14 to TRBJ2-7; D not resolved. CDR1 and CDR2 from the germline V gene are SGHDN and FVKESK. The CDR3 has 15 amino acids. V lost 0 bases and J lost 4, with 13 bases in between. CDR3 in amino acids: CASSQDRARSYEQYF. The CDR3, as DNA: TGTGCCAGCAGCCAAGATAGGGCCCGAAGTTACGAGCAGTACTTC.

This clone has only one observation. The chain recombines TRBV6-5 with TRBJ1-5; D gene unclear. The CDR3 totals 13 residues. Per germline, CDR1 MNHEY and CDR2 SVGAGI. V lost 0 bases, J lost 7 bases, and 7 bases lay in between. CDR3 sequence (DNA): TGTGCCAGCAGTTACTCGGAGCAGCAGCCCCAGCATTTT. Protein product: CASSYSEQQPQHF.

The chain employs TRBV7-2 and TRBJ2-5, with 10 bases identical to TRBD1. The CDR3 totals 15 residues. The V gene's germline CDR1 is SGHTA and CDR2 FQGNSA. Trimming cost V 4 bases and J 5 bases; bases outside gene matches: 7. Here the CDR3 reads CASSSDRGPYETQYF. The CDR3, as DNA: TGTGCCAGCAGCTCAGACAGGGGGCCTTACGAGACCCAGTACTTC.

CDR3 protein: CASSWNPSGANVLTF. The CDR3 DNA is TGCGCCAGCAGCTGGAACCCCTCTGGGGCCAACGTCCTGACTTTC. The chain employs TRBV5-1 and TRBJ2-6; D is unresolved. Germline assignment: CDR1 SGHRS and CDR2 YFSETQ. V was cut by 3 bases and J by 0 bases, with 7 bases left in between. The CDR3 consists of 15 residues.

The chain links TRBV7-6 to TRBJ1-6, with 10 bases lining up with TRBD1. Germline V gives CDR1 SGHVS, CDR2 FNYEAQ. CDR3 length: 15 residues. Trimming cost V 3 bases and J 7 bases; bases outside gene matches: 3. The CDR3 region has the DNA TGTGCCAGCAGCTTCTTGGGACAGGGGAATTCACCCCTCCACTTT. This sequence encodes CASSFLGQGNSPLHF. Using reference TRBV7-6 and TRBJ1-6 for the parts outside the CDR3, the full variable domain is GAGVSQSPRYKVTKRGQDVALRCDPISGHVSLYWYRQALGQGPEFLTYFNYEAQQDKSGLPNDRFSAERPEGSISTLTIQRTEQRDSAMYRCASSFLGQGNSPLHFGNGTRLTVT.

CDR3 coding DNA: TGCGCCAGCAGCGACACTCGGGAGGAAAAACTGTTTTTT. Amino acid sequence: CASSDTREEKLFF. The genes are TRBV5-1 and TRBJ1-4, with D uncertain. Germline V gene lookup returns CDR1 SGHRS and CDR2 YFSETQ. V gave up 4 bases and J gave up 8 bases, with 12 bases separating them. The CDR3 has 13 residues.

The chain couples TRBV29-1 to TRBJ1-1, with no clear D. Germline CDR1 is SQVTM and CDR2 is ANQGSEA. V dropped 3 bases and J dropped 6 bases, with 8 bases sitting between them. This CDR3 has 11 residues. Written as DNA, the CDR3 is TGCAGCGTTGATGATGTCGCTGAAGCTTTCTTT. Its translation: CSVDDVAEAFF.

The chain recombines TRBV19 with TRBJ2-3, with D hard to call. V was trimmed by 4 bases and J by 5 bases, leaving 7 bases between them. The CDR3 is made up of 12 amino acids. CDR1 LNHDA and CDR2 SQIVND come from the germline V gene (reference sequence). The CDR3 sequence is CASSTSRDTQYF. The CDR3 region has the DNA TGTGCCAGTAGTACGAGTCGAGATACGCAGTATTTT. Full variable domain (outside the CDR3, taken from reference TRBV19 and TRBJ2-3): DGGITQSPKYLFRKEGQNVTLSCEQNLNHDAMYWYRQDPGQGLRLIYYSQIVNDFQKGDIAEGYSVSREKKESFPLTVTSAQKNPTAFYLCASSTSRDTQYFGPGTRLTVL.

The chain joins TRBV7-7 to TRBJ1-2, with D unresolved. CDR1 is SSHAT and CDR2 is FNYEAQ in the germline V gene (reference sequence). CDR3 length equals 12 residues. CDR3 sequence reads: CASFPIVDGYTF. The CDR3 region has the DNA TGTGCTAGCTTCCCAATTGTGGATGGCTACACCTTC.

This chain connects TRBV7-8 to TRBJ1-1, with TRBD1 matching 7 bases. The CDR3 extends over 16 amino acids. V shed 1 base and J 0 bases; nucleotides not matched to a gene: 5. Germline V gene sequence: CDR1 SGHVS, CDR2 FQNEAQ. In nucleotides, the CDR3 is TGTGCCAGCAGCTTAGGGGGGACAGTTATGAACACTGAAGCTTTCTTT. Translation: CASSLGGTVMNTEAFF. The entire variable domain, with the rest obtained from reference TRBV7-8 and TRBJ1-1, is as follows: GAGVSQSPRYKVAKRGQDVALRCDPISGHVSLFWYQQALGQGPEFLTYFQNEAQLDKSGLPSDRFFAERPEGSVSTLKIQRTQQEDSAVYLCASSLGGTVMNTEAFFGQGTRLTVV.

V and J are TRBV6-1 and TRBJ1-2; possibly TRBD1 for D (5 bases). V was trimmed by 5 bases and J by 7 bases, leaving 14 bases between them. The CDR3 contains 13 residues. Germline CDR1 is MNHNS and CDR2 is SASEGT. The CDR3 DNA follows: TGTGCCAGCAGTCCGGGGCAGGAGATTGGCTACACCTTC. Translated, it gives CASSPGQEIGYTF.

The chain couples TRBV27 to TRBJ2-3; D not certain. V lost 5 bases and J 8 bases, leaving 11 bases between the germline ends. The length of the CDR3 is 12 residues. Germline V gives CDR1 MNHEY, CDR2 SMNVEV (reference sequence). CDR3 coding DNA: TGTGCCAGCAGTCCTCCCTTCGGTACGCAGTATTTT. This gives the protein CASSPPFGTQYF.

This clone was seen once. The chain carries TRBV20-1 and TRBJ2-4; D is unclear. The V end was cut by 0 bases, the J end by 15 bases, with 12 bases between. The CDR3 has 11 residues. From germline, CDR1 is DFQATT and CDR2 SNEGSKA (reference sequence). Here the CDR3 reads CSARDLRPRYF. As DNA, the CDR3 is TGCAGTGCTAGAGATCTACGGCCCCGGTACTTC.

This clone was observed a single time. The chain is built from TRBV6-1 and TRBJ1-2, with 8 bases lining up with TRBD1. The J segment lost 3 bases and the V segment lost 7 bases, leaving 7 bases of the junction unmatched. The CDR3 is made up of 14 amino acids. Germline loops: CDR1 MNHNS, CDR2 SASEGT. CDR3 bases: TGTGCCAGCACAGGGCCAGGGGGCGACTATGGCTACACCTTC. It encodes CASTGPGGDYGYTF.

The chain links TRBV28 to TRBJ2-7, with 7 bases that match TRBD1. This CDR3 is built from 14 residues. Germline V lookup: CDR1 MDHEN, CDR2 SYDVKM. V lost 6 bases, J lost 5 bases, and 10 bases stayed unmatched. CDR3 nucleotides: TGTGCCAGCAGACCAGGGGGTAGTAGGGACGAGCAGTACTTC. Translated, it gives CASRPGGSRDEQYF.

The chain has TRBV19 and TRBJ2-1; 10 bases line up with TRBD2. Losses at the gene ends were 0 bases for V and 5 bases for J; bases not matched to a gene: 4. The CDR3 contains 16 residues. CDR1 is LNHDA and CDR2 is SQIVND in the germline V gene (reference sequence). For the CDR3, the DNA is TGTGCCAGTAGTATAGATCTAGCGGGGGCCAACAATGAGCAGTTCTTC. Translation: CASSIDLAGANNEQFF.

The gene calls are TRBV19 and TRBJ2-1; 10 bases match TRBD2. The CDR3 sequence is 16 residues long. V lost 5 bases, J lost 4 bases, and 8 bases stayed unmatched. Germline lookup yields CDR1 LNHDA and CDR2 SQIVND (reference sequence). The CDR3 nucleotides read TGTGCCAGTAGTCGACAAGCGGGAGGGGGATACAATGAGCAGTTCTTC. This encodes CASSRQAGGGYNEQFF. Full variable domain (outside the CDR3, taken from reference TRBV19 and TRBJ2-1): DGGITQSPKYLFRKEGQNVTLSCEQNLNHDAMYWYRQDPGQGLRLIYYSQIVNDFQKGDIAEGYSVSREKKESFPLTVTSAQKNPTAFYLCASSRQAGGGYNEQFFGPGTRLTVL.

This rearrangement joins TRBV5-1 to TRBJ1-1; D might be TRBD1 (5 bases). The CDR3 covers 15 residues. V was cut by 4 bases and J by 4 bases, with 17 bases left in between. CDR1 is SGHRS, CDR2 YFSETQ, per germline. The CDR3 coding sequence is TGCGCCAGCAGCCAGTACGGGGACGGGAGCACTGAAGCTTTCTTT. The encoded protein is CASSQYGDGSTEAFF. The full variable domain, rest sourced from reference TRBV5-1 and TRBJ1-1, is KAGVTQTPRYLIKTRGQQVTLSCSPISGHRSVSWYQQTPGQGLQFLFEYFSETQRNKGNFPGRFSGRQFSNSRSEMNVSTLELGDSALYLCASSQYGDGSTEAFFGQGTRLTVV.

A word on this clone: Within the sample, other DNA sequences also encode this same CDR3. The chain carries TRBV6-1 and TRBJ2-1; D gene uncertain. Trimming stripped 3 bases from V and 4 bases from J, with 4 bases between. In germline, CDR1 is MNHNS, CDR2 SASEGT. There are 12 residues in the CDR3. CDR3 sequence (DNA): TGTGCCAGCAGTGAGACTTACAATGAGCAGTTCTTC. Encoded protein: CASSETYNEQFF.

V gene TRBV6-6 combines with J gene TRBJ2-7, with TRBD1 matching over 7 bases. CDR3 length equals 13 residues. CDR1 is MNHNY, CDR2 SVGAGI, per germline (reference sequence). With V trimmed by 8 bases and J by 1 base, 5 bases remained unmatched. The CDR3, as DNA: TGTGCCAGCGGCTGGGACAGTTCCTACGAGCAGTACTTC. It codes for CASGWDSSYEQYF.

V and J are TRBV27 and TRBJ2-7; 10 bases are a match to TRBD1. Germline trimming cut 6 bases from V and 4 bases from J; bases unmatched to any gene: 6. CDR3 length equals 14 residues. Germline V gives CDR1 MNHEY, CDR2 SMNVEV (reference sequence). The CDR3 nucleotides are TGTGCCAGCAGACAGACAGGGGGCGGGTACGAGCAGTACTTC. This codes for CASRQTGGGYEQYF.

The V gene is TRBV30, the J gene TRBJ2-6; TRBD1 matches 7 bases. V shed 1 base and J 4 bases; nucleotides not matched to a gene: 1. The CDR3 sequence is 14 residues long. Germline CDR1 reads GTSNPN; CDR2 reads SVGIG (reference sequence). The CDR3 here is CAWSGTGGANVLTF. The DNA of the CDR3 is TGTGCCTGGAGTGGGACAGGCGGGGCCAACGTCCTGACTTTC.

The chain couples TRBV7-8 to TRBJ2-2; D not resolved. Germline V gene lookup returns CDR1 SGHVS and CDR2 FQNEAQ. Trimming pared 5 bases from V and 0 bases from J, leaving 16 bases between. The CDR3 loop spans 17 amino acids. DNA of the CDR3: TGTGCCAGCAGCCCGAAAAGTAGGTCGACGAACACCGGGGAGCTGTTTTTT. It encodes CASSPKSRSTNTGELFF.

The V and J genes are TRBV7-9 and TRBJ1-4; TRBD1 matches 7 bases. V shed 3 bases and J 3 bases; nucleotides not matched to a gene: 7. Germline V gene lookup returns CDR1 SEHNR and CDR2 FQNEAQ (reference sequence). The CDR3 loop spans 16 amino acids. The chain's CDR3 is CASSFLTGDSNEKLFF. Here the CDR3 DNA reads TGTGCCAGCAGCTTCCTAACAGGGGACTCTAATGAAAAACTGTTTTTT.

The chain has TRBV6-6 and TRBJ1-2, with unresolved D. Deletions cut 6 bases from V and 7 bases from J, with 15 bases between. Germline V gene data show CDR1 as MNHNY and CDR2 as SVGAGI (reference sequence). CDR3 length equals 13 residues. The CDR3 nucleotides are TGTGCCAGCAGAACCCCGTACGGGTCTGGCTACACCTTC. It specifies CASRTPYGSGYTF.

The rearrangement joins TRBV2 to TRBJ1-1; TRBD1 matches 8 bases. The CDR3 runs 14 residues. Trimming cost V 7 bases and J 1 base; bases outside gene matches: 5. Germline CDR1 and CDR2: SNHLY and FYNNEI. This chain's CDR3 is CASTGGWGNTEAFF. DNA of the CDR3: TGTGCCAGCACAGGGGGCTGGGGGAACACTGAAGCTTTCTTT.

This rearrangement joins TRBV11-2 to TRBJ2-5; D remains unclear. V was pared by 6 bases and J by 1 base, with 12 bases between. CDR1 and CDR2 from the germline V gene are SGHAT and FQNNGV. The CDR3 extends over 14 amino acids. The CDR3 sequence: CASRIFGPQETQYF. CDR3 bases: TGTGCCAGCAGAATCTTTGGCCCCCAAGAGACCCAGTACTTC.